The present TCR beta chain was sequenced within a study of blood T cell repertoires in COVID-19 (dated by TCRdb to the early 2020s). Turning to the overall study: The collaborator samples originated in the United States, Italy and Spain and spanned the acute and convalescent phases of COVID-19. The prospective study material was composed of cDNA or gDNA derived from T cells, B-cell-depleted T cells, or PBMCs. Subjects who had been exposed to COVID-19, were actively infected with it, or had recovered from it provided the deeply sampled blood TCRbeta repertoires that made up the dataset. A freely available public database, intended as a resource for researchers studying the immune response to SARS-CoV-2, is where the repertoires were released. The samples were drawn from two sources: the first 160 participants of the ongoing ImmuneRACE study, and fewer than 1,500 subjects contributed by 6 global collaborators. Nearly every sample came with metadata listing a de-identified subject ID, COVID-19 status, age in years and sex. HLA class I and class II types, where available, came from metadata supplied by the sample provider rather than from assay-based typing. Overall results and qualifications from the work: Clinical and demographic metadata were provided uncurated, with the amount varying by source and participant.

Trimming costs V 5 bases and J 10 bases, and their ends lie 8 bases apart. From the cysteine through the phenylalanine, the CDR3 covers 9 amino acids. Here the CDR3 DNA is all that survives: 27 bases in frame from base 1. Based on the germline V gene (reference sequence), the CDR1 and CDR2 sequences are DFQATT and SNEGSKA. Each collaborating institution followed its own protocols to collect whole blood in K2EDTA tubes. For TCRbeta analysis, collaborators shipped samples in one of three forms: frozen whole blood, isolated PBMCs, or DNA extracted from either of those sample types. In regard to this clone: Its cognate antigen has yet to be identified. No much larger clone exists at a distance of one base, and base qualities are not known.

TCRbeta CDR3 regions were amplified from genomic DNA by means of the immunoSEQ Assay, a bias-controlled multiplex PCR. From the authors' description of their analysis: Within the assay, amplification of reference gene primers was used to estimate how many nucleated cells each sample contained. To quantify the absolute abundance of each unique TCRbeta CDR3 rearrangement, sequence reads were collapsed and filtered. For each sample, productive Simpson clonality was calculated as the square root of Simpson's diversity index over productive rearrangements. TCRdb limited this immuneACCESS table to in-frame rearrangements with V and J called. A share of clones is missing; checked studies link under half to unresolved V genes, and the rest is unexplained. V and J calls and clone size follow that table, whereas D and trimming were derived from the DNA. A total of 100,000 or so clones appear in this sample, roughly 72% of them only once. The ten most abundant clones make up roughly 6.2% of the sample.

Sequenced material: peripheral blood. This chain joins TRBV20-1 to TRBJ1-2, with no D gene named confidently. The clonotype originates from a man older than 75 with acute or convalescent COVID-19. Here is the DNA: TGCAGTGCTGCAGAACACTACACCTTC. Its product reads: CSAAEHYTF.